This T cell receptor (beta chain) was sequenced during a study of T cells expressing NK-cell markers. Study at large: Each TCR beta repertoire originated in sorted T cells that were CD3+CD56+NKG2C+, CD3+CD56+NKG2C- or CD3+CD56-NKG2C+.

Germline CDR1 and CDR2: SGHRS and YFSETQ. There are 15 residues in the CDR3. TCRdb reprocessed the 5' RACE reads; each CDR3 protein has one entry and no DNA is given. This sample contains 450,000 to 600,000 distinct CDR3 sequences. The chain combines TRBV5-1 with TRBJ2-1; TCRdb indicates TRBD1, and absent DNA this call remains unverified. Material: blood T cells: a sorted CD56 or NKG2C T cell subset, CD4+ or CD8+ T cells, or bulk PBMC T cells (not recorded which). The clonotype originates from a man in his late teens or twenties in good health. The CDR3 sequence: CASSLVSTGKGEQFF.